This TCR beta chain was recorded in a study of blood T cell repertoires in COVID-19. Study details: The United States, Italy and Spain were the sources of the acute and convalescent COVID-19 samples.

The repertoire was sequenced with immunoSEQ multiplex PCR; TCRdb's copy has only in-frame clones and lacks some. The sample includes 45,000 to 60,000 clones, about 72% of them seen just once. Ages ranged from about 18 to 89 years, with residence in 20 to 30 US areas. The V gene's germline CDR1 is LNHDA and CDR2 SQIVND (reference sequence). Trimming removed 5 bases from V and 5 bases from J; junction bases left unmatched: 3. The CDR3 runs 13 residues. Sequenced input: PBMCs or T cells enriched from blood (not recorded which). The TCR comes from a woman in her 50s with acute COVID-19. The chain couples TRBV19 to TRBJ1-5, with TRBD1 matching over 7 bases. The CDR3 DNA reads TGTGCCAGTAGTCCCCAGGGGGATCAGCCCCAGCATTTT. Encoded protein: CASSPQGDQPQHF.